One and the same sample provided the 4 T cell receptor beta chains below, sequenced in a study of beta chain features in type 1 diabetes. Expressed TCRB transcripts were sequenced because the isolated RNA had all been reverse transcribed beforehand. Clones were read by immunoSEQ multiplex PCR, and TCRdb kept only the in-frame ones, dropping some. The sample has 130,000 to 150,000 clones; 6.9% are singletons. The sample consisted of central memory CD4+ T cells from blood. The receptors were gathered from a woman aged 25-40 years in good health.

This clone was seen a handful of times. This chain links TRBV11-3 with TRBJ2-2; TRBD1 agrees at 9 bases. V gave up 8 bases and J gave up 0 bases; unmatched junction bases: 7. Germline V lookup: CDR1 SGHNT, CDR2 YENEEA. The CDR3 has 16 amino acids. CDR3 DNA: TGTGCCAGCTCACAGGGGGCAGGTTCGAACACCGGGGAGCTGTTTTTT. It translates to CASSQGAGSNTGELFF. The full variable domain, its missing parts supplied by reference TRBV11-3 and TRBJ2-2, is EAGVVQSPRYKIIEKKQPVAFWCNPISGHNTLYWYLQNLGQGPELLIRYENEEAVDDSQLPKDRFSAERLKGVDSTLKIQPAELGDSAVYLCASSQGAGSNTGELFFGEGSRLTVL.

This clone was counted only a few times. Other DNA sequences in the sample encode the same CDR3. The V call is TRBV11-2, the J call TRBJ1-1; D is unresolved. There are 13 residues in the CDR3. CDR1 SGHAT and CDR2 FQNNGV come from the germline V gene. V was shortened by 5 bases and J by 1 base, with 8 bases between the two germline ends. The CDR3 DNA sequence: TGTGCCAGCAGCCCCAGTGGGAACACTGAAGCTTTCTTT. Its translation is CASSPSGNTEAFF.

The J gene is TRBJ2-5, the V gene TRBV6-5; 13 nucleotides agree with TRBD2. Germline V gene sequence: CDR1 MNHEY, CDR2 SVGAGI. Trimming at V came to 4 bases and at J to 2 bases, leaving 4 bases not matched to a gene. CDR3 length equals 16 residues. The CDR3 region has the DNA TGTGCCAGCAGTTCCGGGACTAGCGGGGATCAAGAGACCCAGTACTTC. Its translation: CASSSGTSGDQETQYF.

This clone has only a few counts. The V gene is TRBV30, the J gene TRBJ2-7; D is unclear. The CDR3 is 12 residues long. The V and J ends lost 0 bases and 4 bases respectively, with 7 bases between them. Looked up from germline, CDR1 is GTSNPN and CDR2 is SVGIG (reference sequence). The CDR3 region has the DNA TGTGCCTGGAGTGTTGGGCTATACGAGCAGTACTTC. Translated: CAWSVGLYEQYF.